This T cell receptor beta chain was recorded in a study of blood T cells in healthy people across ages. Sample-barcoded 5' priming and a J-beta primer mix drove a second PCR of about 6 to 12 cycles. TCRdb re-analysed the 5' RACE reads in MiXCR, keeping a single row per CDR3 protein. This table holds about 1,400,000 distinct CDR3 sequences, approximately 59% found once. As regards this clonotype: Its antigen is not known.

Study conclusions and caveats: Comparison with aged donors showed that long-lived donors had more naive CD4+ cells and higher diversity.

The V and J ends lost 1 base and 3 bases, in that order; junction bases with no gene match: 3. Per the germline V gene, CDR1 is DFQATT and CDR2 is SNEGSKA (reference sequence). The CDR3 is 13 amino acids. This receptor was identified in a man aged 18 to 35 in good health. This chain links TRBV20-1 with TRBJ2-7; 7 nucleotides match TRBD2. Material for sequencing was blood. The CDR3 reads CSARVGGNYEQYF. The CDR3 DNA reads as TGCAGTGCTAGAGTCGGGGGGAACTACGAGCAGTACTTC.